One and the same sample provided the 28 T cell receptor beta chains below, sequenced in a study of Graves' ophthalmopathy and Graves' hyperthyroidism. As the template, RNA transcripts were used to amplify TCR beta CDR3 regions. RT-PCR with HTBI primers came first, then second-round multiplex PCR. TCRdb used MiXCR to reprocess the multiplex PCR reads, holding one entry per CDR3 protein. The sample holds a few hundred thousand distinct CDR3 sequences; about 17% are singletons and the top ten take roughly 2.3%. What was sequenced was peripheral blood. The source is an adult woman with stable Graves' hyperthyroidism.

The CDR3 DNA sequence: TGCGCCAGCAGCGGTCAGCGAAACTATGGCTACACCTTC. Protein sequence: CASSGQRNYGYTF. The chain uses TRBV5-1 and TRBJ1-2; D unclear. The V end was cut by 4 bases, the J end by 2 bases, with 9 bases between. This CDR3 spans 13 amino acids. Germline CDR1 reads SGHRS; CDR2 reads YFSETQ.

The V call is TRBV5-1, the J call TRBJ1-2; a weak D match, TRBD1 (5 bases). The germline CDR1 and CDR2 sequences are SGHRS and YFSETQ. The CDR3 loop spans 19 amino acids. V gave up 4 bases and J gave up 0 bases, with 25 bases separating them. The CDR3 nucleotides are TGCGCCAGCAGCCTCACCGATATATATGGGGACCGCTCTAACTATGGCTACACCTTC. Translated: CASSLTDIYGDRSNYGYTF.

This clonotype was recorded many times. The chain is built from TRBV11-2 and TRBJ2-7; D remains unclear. Deletions cut 2 bases from V and 0 bases from J, with 11 bases between. There are 15 residues in the CDR3. The germline CDR1 and CDR2 sequences are SGHAT and FQNNGV. For the CDR3, the DNA is TGTGCCAGCAGCTTATTAAGCCCGAGCTCCTACGAGCAGTACTTC. This gives the protein CASSLLSPSSYEQYF.

This clonotype was recorded once. The chain is built from TRBV6-1 and TRBJ1-1; D gene unclear. V was shortened by 8 bases and J by 7 bases, with 11 bases between the two germline ends. This CDR3 contains 11 residues. From germline, CDR1 is MNHNS and CDR2 SASEGT. The CDR3 is CASLGRIEAFF. In DNA, the CDR3 is TGTGCCAGCCTTGGACGGATTGAAGCTTTCTTT.

Regarding this clonotype: A much larger clone sits a single nucleotide away, making a read error possible. The chain has TRBV7-3 and TRBJ2-2; D uncertain. The CDR3 loop spans 14 amino acids. V lost 2 bases, J lost 7 bases, and 11 bases lay in between. Per the germline V gene, CDR1 is SGHTA and CDR2 is FQGTGA. This chain's CDR3 is CASSLSGYIGELFF. CDR3 nucleotides: TGTGCCAGCAGCTTATCTGGATACATCGGGGAGCTGTTTTTT.

The genes are TRBV3-1 and TRBJ2-7; D ambiguous. CDR3 size: 12 residues. Trimming stripped 1 base from V and 6 bases from J, with 7 bases between. Germline CDR1 reads LGHDT; CDR2 reads YNNKEL (reference sequence). As DNA, the CDR3 is TGTGCCAGCAGCCAAGGGCCGCGCGAGCAGTACTTC. As protein: CASSQGPREQYF.

This clonotype was observed at least ten times. The V and J genes are TRBV7-6 and TRBJ2-7, with D possibly matching TRBD1 (6 bases). Between the trimmed V and J ends, which lost 1 base and 2 bases, there was a span of 9 bases. This CDR3 has 14 amino acids. CDR1 and CDR2 from the germline V gene are SGHVS and FNYEAQ. Written as DNA, the CDR3 is TGTGCCAGCAGCTTAGGTGGGACACCCTACGAGCAGTACTTC. This codes for CASSLGGTPYEQYF.

This clonotype was seen ten or more times. V and J are TRBV20-1 and TRBJ1-1; D possibly corresponds to TRBD1 (5 bases). Trimming removed 6 bases at V and 0 bases at J, with 11 bases between. The CDR3 loop spans 13 amino acids. Germline CDR1 reads DFQATT; CDR2 reads SNEGSKA (reference sequence). CDR3 sequence (DNA): TGCAGTGCAAAAGGGGATCTGAACACTGAAGCTTTCTTT. Residues: CSAKGDLNTEAFF.

This clonotype was recorded many times. The chain carries TRBV20-1 and TRBJ1-2; 7 nucleotides agree with TRBD1. This CDR3 has 11 residues. Germline loops: CDR1 DFQATT, CDR2 SNEGSKA (reference sequence). Trimming took 6 bases from V and 7 from J; bases not matched to a gene: 5. CDR3 sequence: CSAKGAGGYTF. For the CDR3, the DNA is TGCAGTGCAAAGGGGGCCGGTGGCTACACCTTC.

This clonotype was seen ten or more times. The chain carries TRBV24-1 and TRBJ2-5; possibly TRBD2 for D (5 bases). The CDR3 contains 13 residues. CDR1 and CDR2 (germline): KGHDR, SFDVKD. V shed 3 bases and J shed 5 bases, with 9 bases lying between them. The DNA of the CDR3 is TGTGCCACCAGTGATGGAGGTCGGGAGACCCAGTACTTC. It yields the protein CATSDGGRETQYF.

This clonotype appeared many times. An end of the junction differs from the germline gene, which may be a read error. The CDR3: CAGRPNTGELFF. The CDR3 coding sequence is TGTGCCGGGAGGCCGAACACCGGGGAGCTGTTTTTT. The V and J genes are TRBV30 and TRBJ2-2, with D possibly being TRBD2 (6 bases). In germline, CDR1 is GTSNPN, CDR2 SVGIG (reference sequence). CDR3 size: 12 residues.

This clonotype was observed at least ten times. It is likely a read error, because the conserved phenylalanine at the end of the CDR3 is missing. The V call is TRBV19, the J call TRBJ2-2, with a weak D call TRBD2 (5 bases). Trimming pared 6 bases from V and 4 bases from J, leaving 9 bases between. The CDR3 loop spans 13 amino acids. Germline values: CDR1 LNHDA, CDR2 SQIVND (reference sequence). The CDR3 DNA reads TGTGCCAGTAGCCTCGGGGTCACCGGGGAGCTGTTTCTT. This codes for CASSLGVTGELFL.

The chain combines TRBV6-2 or TRBV6-3 with TRBJ2-7; D remains ambiguous. V lost 8 bases to trimming and J lost 9 bases, with 17 bases between them. Per the germline V gene, CDR1 is MNHEY and CDR2 is SVGEGT. The CDR3 is 12 residues long. The CDR3 DNA follows: TGTGCCAGCTCACCTAATAGAGGCGGGCAGTACTTC. This codes for CASSPNRGGQYF.

This clonotype was detected only a few times. CDR3 protein: CASSPASGRDQEQYF. The CDR3 DNA reads as TGTGCCAGCTCACCGGCCAGCGGGAGGGATCAGGAGCAGTACTTC. The chain is built from TRBV18 and TRBJ2-7, with 10 bases aligning to TRBD2. The CDR3 loop spans 15 amino acids. J gave up 7 bases and V 3 bases, and 9 bases lay outside the gene matches. Germline CDR1 and CDR2: KGHSH and LQKENI.

As to this clonotype: Since the CDR3 does not end with the conserved phenylalanine or tryptophan, this likely comes from a read error. V is TRBV28 and J is TRBJ1-5, with no clear D. The CDR3 totals 13 residues. Germline V lookup: CDR1 MDHEN, CDR2 SYDVKM. V gave up 2 bases and J gave up 6 bases, with 8 bases separating them. CDR3 nucleotide sequence: TGTGCCAGCAGTTTAAGTTTTGGTCAGCCCCAGCATTTG. Protein sequence: CASSLSFGQPQHL.

The gene calls are TRBV5-1 and TRBJ2-2; D is unclear. Germline V CDR1 and CDR2: SGHRS, YFSETQ. This CDR3 is 14 amino acids long. The V and J ends lost 3 bases and 0 bases respectively, with 6 bases between them. The CDR3 protein is CASSWAPNTGELFF. The CDR3 region has the DNA TGCGCCAGCAGCTGGGCCCCGAACACCGGGGAGCTGTTTTTT.

Notes on this clonotype: Germline and junction disagree at one end, which may indicate a read error. For the CDR3, the DNA is TGTGCCAGCAGCTTAGGGGCAAATTTCTACGAGCAGTGCTTC. The encoded protein is CASSLGANFYEQCF. The rearrangement links TRBV7-2 to TRBJ2-7, with D unresolved. CDR3 length: 14 residues. Germline loops: CDR1 SGHTA, CDR2 FQGNSA.

This clonotype has only a few counts. The J gene is TRBJ1-2, the V gene TRBV19; possible D gene TRBD1, 5 bases. The CDR3 spans 15 residues. Trimming removed 5 bases from V and 6 bases from J, with 19 bases in between. Germline lookup yields CDR1 LNHDA and CDR2 SQIVND (reference sequence). The CDR3 loop reads CASSLMTALSDGYTF. The CDR3 nucleotides read TGTGCCAGTAGTTTAATGACAGCTCTATCGGATGGCTACACCTTC.

This clonotype turned up a few times. The chain joins TRBV20-1 to TRBJ2-5, with 10 bases matching TRBD2. CDR3 length: 16 amino acids. The V gene end was trimmed by 7 bases and the J gene end by 5 bases; junction bases not matched to a gene: 16. CDR1 DFQATT and CDR2 SNEGSKA come from the germline V gene (reference sequence). The CDR3 DNA follows: TGCAGTGTACTGAAGCGGGAGGGCCACGGGGGGGAGACCCAGTACTTC. The encoded protein is CSVLKREGHGGETQYF.

This clonotype is judged medium-sized. This chain connects TRBV6-5 to TRBJ2-5; 11 nucleotides agree with TRBD2. CDR1 MNHEY and CDR2 SVGAGI come from the germline V gene. This CDR3 region has 15 residues. Germline trimming cut 4 bases from V and 2 bases from J; bases unmatched to any gene: 3. The CDR3 here is CASSSGLAVQETQYF. Written as DNA, the CDR3 is TGTGCCAGCAGTTCGGGACTAGCGGTTCAAGAGACCCAGTACTTC.

This clonotype showed up many times. This chain connects TRBV18 to TRBJ2-7; D might be TRBD2 (6 bases). CDR1 is KGHSH and CDR2 is LQKENI in the germline V gene. This CDR3 is 15 amino acids long. Between the trimmed V and J ends, which lost 3 bases and 2 bases, there was a span of 14 bases. CDR3 loop: CASSPYNRTTYEQYF. The CDR3, as DNA: TGTGCCAGCTCACCTTATAATCGGACTACCTACGAGCAGTACTTC.

CDR3 DNA: TGCAGTGCTAGTAACGCCTCGGGGGACTATGGCTACACCTTC. It translates to CSASNASGDYGYTF. The gene calls are TRBV20-1 and TRBJ1-2; a possible D gene is TRBD1 (5 bases). The germline V gene encodes CDR1 DFQATT and CDR2 SNEGSKA (reference sequence). CDR3 size: 14 residues. V was trimmed by 3 bases and J by 3 bases, leaving 14 bases between them.

This chain connects TRBV2 to TRBJ2-7, with 9 bases fitting TRBD2. In germline, CDR1 is SNHLY, CDR2 FYNNEI. Germline trimming cut 10 bases from V and 3 bases from J; bases unmatched to any gene: 7. CDR3 size: 13 residues. The DNA for the CDR3 is TGTGCCACTCAGGTTAGCGGGAGCTACGAGCAGTACTTC. Translated: CATQVSGSYEQYF.

This clonotype appeared a few times. The chain employs TRBV9 and TRBJ1-2; tentative D call: TRBD1 (5 bases). Germline assignment: CDR1 SGDLS and CDR2 YYNGEE. CDR3 length: 16 residues. V was shortened by 0 bases and J by 5 bases, with 17 bases between the two germline ends. This chain's CDR3 is CASSVADTSPSYGYTF. In DNA, the CDR3 is TGTGCCAGCAGCGTAGCGGACACCTCTCCCTCTTATGGCTACACCTTC.

V is TRBV20-1 and J is TRBJ1-1; TRBD1 is a possible D gene (5 bases). The CDR3 length is 13 residues. Trimming pared 6 bases from V and 0 bases from J, leaving 11 bases between. The germline gives CDR1 DFQATT, CDR2 SNEGSKA (reference sequence). The CDR3 DNA sequence: TGCAGTGCCCCGACAGTGATGAACACTGAAGCTTTCTTT. Residues: CSAPTVMNTEAFF.

This clonotype was picked up a small number of times. CDR3 residues: CASSQLTGETQYF. The CDR3 coding sequence is TGCGCCAGCAGCCAGTTAACAGGAGAGACCCAGTACTTC. The V gene is TRBV4-1, the J gene TRBJ2-5; possibly TRBD1 for D (5 bases). CDR1 MGHRA and CDR2 YSYEKL come from the germline V gene. The CDR3 contains 13 residues. Trimming stripped 3 bases from V and 4 bases from J, with 9 bases between.

This clonotype has a count of ten or more. The J gene is TRBJ2-7, the V gene TRBV6-2 or TRBV6-3, with D perhaps matching TRBD1 or TRBD2 (5 bases each). Trimming removed 1 base from V and 3 bases from J, with 19 bases in between. CDR1 MNHEY and CDR2 SVGEGT come from the germline V gene. The CDR3 sequence is 17 residues long. CDR3 region: CASSYLRDRGELYEQYF. In DNA form, the CDR3 reads TGTGCCAGCAGTTACTTAAGGGACCGAGGGGAACTCTACGAGCAGTACTTC.

This clonotype was seen at least ten times. This rearrangement joins TRBV7-8 to TRBJ1-1, with 8 nucleotides matching TRBD1. Germline-derived CDR1 and CDR2 are SGHVS and FQNEAQ. The J segment lost 3 bases and the V segment lost 5 bases, leaving 11 bases of the junction unmatched. This CDR3 comprises 16 residues. DNA for the CDR3: TGTGCCAGCAGCCCGCGACAGGGGAGTGTGGACACTGAAGCTTTCTTT. It yields the protein CASSPRQGSVDTEAFF.